This T cell receptor beta chain was documented in a study of T cell repertoires in cytomegalovirus infection. Study-wide background: CMV infection together with matching HLA type was indicated by public TCR beta signatures.

The sample holds a few counts of this clonotype. V lost 5 bases, J lost 3 bases, and 9 bases stayed unmatched. The CDR3 has 15 amino acids. TCRdb used MiXCR to reprocess the reads, holding one entry per CDR3 protein. The sample holds hundreds of thousands of distinct CDR3 sequences, 17% seen once. Sequencing used PBMCs. J is TRBJ1-2 and V is TRBV12-3 or TRBV12-4; 7 nucleotides match TRBD1. This clonotype was sampled from a human donor in good health (CMV status not recorded). Some clones in this sample may be carry-over from other donors' samples. This CDR3 is CASSPRPGQHYGYTF. The CDR3 DNA reads TGTGCCAGCAGTCCGCGACCGGGACAGCACTATGGCTACACCTTC.